These 29 T cell receptor beta chains originate from one sample sequenced in a study of blood T cells in healthy people across ages. Combining a sample-barcoded 5' primer with a J-beta primer mix, a second PCR ran for roughly 7 to 12 cycles. TCRdb passed the 5' RACE reads through MiXCR, listing each CDR3 protein once. The sample holds roughly 1,500,000 distinct CDR3 sequences, about 31% seen once. Source material: blood. The receptor source for this set is a woman in her twenties or thirties in good health.

The gene calls are TRBV29-1 and TRBJ2-1; maybe TRBD1 (5 bases). Trimming shortened V by 2 bases and J by 8 bases, and 10 bases separated the two germline ends. Germline values: CDR1 SQVTM, CDR2 ANQGSEA. This CDR3 is 12 amino acids long. Written as DNA, the CDR3 is TGCAGCGTTGAACCCAGGGCCGATGAGCAGTTCTTC. Encoded protein: CSVEPRADEQFF.

There are a few counts of this clonotype. The CDR3, as DNA: TGTGCCAGCAGTACTAGCGGGAACTACTACGAGCAGTACTTC. Translation: CASSTSGNYYEQYF. The genes are TRBV6-1 and TRBJ2-7, with 10 bases identical to TRBD2. The CDR3 contains 14 residues. Unmatched junction bases numbered 4, after V lost 5 bases and J lost 3 bases. Germline loops: CDR1 MNHNS, CDR2 SASEGT.

About this clonotype: One base away lies a much larger clone, so this may be a sequencing read error. This chain joins TRBV7-2 and TRBJ2-5; 10 bases agree with TRBD2. The length of the CDR3 is 16 residues. The germline V gene has CDR1 SGHTA and CDR2 FQGNSA. For the CDR3, the DNA is TGTGCCAGCAGCTCCCCTAGCGGGGGAAACCAAGGGACCCAGTACTTC. It is translated as CASSSPSGGNQGTQYF. Complete variable domain (other parts from reference TRBV7-2 and TRBJ2-5): GAGVSQSPSNKVTEKGKDVELRCDPISGHTALYWYRQSLGQGLEFLIYFQGNSAPDKSGLPSDRFSAERTGGSVSTLTIQRTQQEDSAVYLCASSSPSGGNQGTQYFGPGTRLLVL.

The sample holds many counts of this clonotype. The chain has TRBV7-2 and TRBJ2-1, with 15 nucleotides matching TRBD2. From germline, CDR1 is SGHTA and CDR2 FQGNSA. This CDR3 region has 15 residues. With V trimmed by 5 bases and J by 8 bases, 4 bases remained unmatched. Here the CDR3 DNA reads TGTGCCAGCAGCATCGGACTAGCGGGGGGGCATGAGCAGTTCTTC. This encodes CASSIGLAGGHEQFF. The variable domain in full, completed from reference TRBV7-2 and TRBJ2-1, reads GAGVSQSPSNKVTEKGKDVELRCDPISGHTALYWYRQSLGQGLEFLIYFQGNSAPDKSGLPSDRFSAERTGGSVSTLTIQRTQQEDSAVYLCASSIGLAGGHEQFFGPGTRLTVL.

The chain employs TRBV4-2 and TRBJ2-4; 8 positions agree with TRBD2. The germline V gene has CDR1 LGHNA and CDR2 YNFKEQ. The CDR3 is made up of 17 amino acids. J gave up 0 bases and V 3 bases, and 7 bases lay outside the gene matches. The CDR3 loop reads CASSQATSALAKNIQYF. Here the CDR3 DNA reads TGTGCCAGCAGCCAGGCGACTAGCGCATTAGCCAAAAACATTCAGTACTTC.

This clonotype has just a few counts. The chain couples TRBV4-1 to TRBJ2-3; D remains ambiguous. The V end was cut by 4 bases, the J end by 2 bases, with 16 bases between. In germline, CDR1 is MGHRA, CDR2 YSYEKL. The CDR3 spans 16 residues. CDR3 protein: CASSPGKWAPTDTQYF. The DNA for the CDR3 is TGCGCCAGCAGCCCTGGTAAGTGGGCACCCACAGATACGCAGTATTTT.

A few counts support this clonotype. The CDR3 sequence: CASTHGQGARNEQFF. CDR3 in DNA: TGTGCCAGCACCCACGGACAGGGGGCGAGGAATGAGCAGTTCTTC. The chain uses TRBV6-2 or TRBV6-3 and TRBJ2-1, with 11 bases lining up with TRBD1. Germline CDR1 and CDR2: MNHEY and SVGEGT. CDR3 length: 15 residues. Losses at the gene ends were 7 bases for V and 7 bases for J; bases not matched to a gene: 9.

This chain links TRBV14 with TRBJ2-3; perhaps TRBD1 as D (6 bases). This CDR3 contains 14 residues. CDR1 and CDR2 (germline): SGHDN, FVKESK. V was clipped by 9 bases and J by 0 bases, with 13 bases between them. CDR3 sequence (DNA): TGTGCCAGTAGCAAGGACAGAAGCACAGATACGCAGTATTTT. Translated: CASSKDRSTDTQYF.

This clonotype was counted only a few times. The CDR3 bases are TGTGCCAGCAGCTTGGCCACTTTATTGACAGGGGGGTACGAGCAGTACTTC. Protein: CASSLATLLTGGYEQYF. The gene calls are TRBV5-5 and TRBJ2-7, with 9 bases identical to TRBD1. The CDR3 totals 17 residues. V shed 0 bases, J shed 4 bases, and the junction held 11 bases outside the gene matches. CDR1 and CDR2 (germline): SGHKS, YYEKEE (reference sequence).

In DNA, the CDR3 is TGTGCCTGGAGTGCAAAAAACTACGAGCAGTACTTC. This translates into CAWSAKNYEQYF. The chain joins TRBV30 to TRBJ2-5; D is ambiguous. The J call may be incorrect, as the DNA end agrees better with TRBJ2-7. Germline V gives CDR1 GTSNPN, CDR2 SVGIG (reference sequence). This CDR3 has 12 amino acids.

Here the CDR3 DNA reads TGCAGTGCTAGAGAAGGTGGGGCACCCAGCACAGATACGCAGTATTTT. Translating gives CSAREGGAPSTDTQYF. The gene calls are TRBV20-1 and TRBJ2-3; D is possibly TRBD1 (5 bases). Trimming pared 0 bases from V and 0 bases from J, leaving 13 bases between. The germline V gene encodes CDR1 DFQATT and CDR2 SNEGSKA (reference sequence). CDR3 length equals 16 residues.

This clonotype has only a few counts. The V gene is TRBV9, the J gene TRBJ2-3; tentatively, D is TRBD2 (6 bases). The length of the CDR3 is 14 residues. Trimming cost V 0 bases and J 4 bases, with 9 bases left between them. Germline V gives CDR1 SGDLS, CDR2 YYNGEE. CDR3 protein: CASSVGTSPDTQYF. The CDR3 DNA reads TGTGCCAGCAGCGTAGGAACTAGCCCAGATACGCAGTATTTT. The variable domain in full, with the rest retrieved from reference TRBV9 and TRBJ2-3, is DSGVTQTPKHLITATGQRVTLRCSPRSGDLSVYWYQQSLDQGLQFLIQYYNGEERAKGNILERFSAQQFPDLHSELNLSSLELGDSALYFCASSVGTSPDTQYFGPGTRLTVL.

V and J are TRBV27 and TRBJ2-7; D perhaps matches TRBD1 (6 bases). The germline CDR1 and CDR2 sequences are MNHEY and SMNVEV (reference sequence). The length of the CDR3 is 16 residues. Trimming shortened V by 0 bases and J by 6 bases, and 18 bases separated the two germline ends. The CDR3 DNA reads as TGTGCCAGCAGTTTATCGACACAGGGTACTTCCGGCGAGCAGTACTTC. Its translation is CASSLSTQGTSGEQYF.

The DNA of the CDR3 is TGTGCCGTCGGGGGGGCTCCTACCTACGAGCAGTACTTC. Protein product: CAVGGAPTYEQYF. V gene TRBV4-2 combines with J gene TRBJ2-7; 8 positions match TRBD2. Germline values: CDR1 LGHNA, CDR2 YNFKEQ. With V trimmed by 11 bases and J by 2 bases, 8 bases remained unmatched. This CDR3 contains 13 residues.

In its sample, this clonotype was seen a few times. The V call is TRBV6-1, the J call TRBJ1-2, with D unclear. V lost 10 bases to trimming and J lost 0 bases, with 18 bases between them. The V gene's germline CDR1 is MNHNS and CDR2 SASEGT. This CDR3 comprises 15 residues. In DNA form, the CDR3 reads TGTGCCACCACGTCCCCTTACTCGCCTAACTATGGCTACACCTTC. Translation: CATTSPYSPNYGYTF.

The genes are TRBV2 and TRBJ2-1; a possible D gene is TRBD1 (6 bases). Germline CDR1 and CDR2: SNHLY and FYNNEI. Trimming took 5 bases from V and 9 from J, leaving 8 bases between them. The CDR3 has 11 residues. The CDR3 loop reads CASSTGSEQFF. The CDR3 DNA reads as TGTGCCAGCAGTACAGGGAGTGAGCAGTTCTTC.

The genes are TRBV7-3 and TRBJ2-5; 7 bases agree with TRBD2. CDR1 and CDR2 from the germline V gene are SGHTA and FQGTGA. Trimming removed 1 base from V and 5 bases from J; junction bases left unmatched: 10. The CDR3 runs to 16 residues. Here the CDR3 reads CASSLILKGGLETQYF. The CDR3 DNA sequence: TGTGCCAGCAGCTTAATTTTGAAGGGAGGGCTTGAGACCCAGTACTTC.

The genes are TRBV12-3 or TRBV12-4 and TRBJ1-1, with D uncertain. V lost 5 bases and J 1 base, leaving 20 bases between the germline ends. The CDR3 contains 17 residues. The CDR3 coding sequence is TGTGCCAGCAGTCTACGGGCGGGAACTTTTGGGAACACTGAAGCTTTCTTT. Translating gives CASSLRAGTFGNTEAFF.

This clonotype was picked up a small number of times. The chain uses TRBV30 and TRBJ1-2; 10 positions agree with TRBD1. With V trimmed by 5 bases and J by 0 bases, 0 bases remained unmatched. The germline V gene encodes CDR1 GTSNPN and CDR2 SVGIG (reference sequence). CDR3 size: 13 residues. The CDR3 sequence is CAWGTGANYGYTF. The CDR3 nucleotides read TGTGCCTGGGGGACAGGGGCTAACTATGGCTACACCTTC.

This clonotype was seen a few times. The chain has TRBV7-3 and TRBJ2-7; 12 bases match TRBD2. Germline loops: CDR1 SGHTA, CDR2 FQGTGA. The CDR3 has 14 amino acids. V gave up 5 bases and J gave up 7 bases; unmatched junction bases: 6. The CDR3 loop reads CASSATSGRVEQYF. For the CDR3, the DNA is TGTGCCAGCAGCGCGACTAGCGGGAGAGTTGAGCAGTACTTC.

The chain is built from TRBV6-6 and TRBJ1-5, with TRBD1 identical over 9 bases. Per germline, CDR1 MNHNY and CDR2 SVGAGI (reference sequence). CDR3 length: 15 residues. Trimming cost V 8 bases and J 1 base; bases outside gene matches: 6. CDR3 DNA: TGTGCCAGCGGAAACAGGGGGCTGAGCAATCAGCCCCAGCATTTT. As protein: CASGNRGLSNQPQHF.

The chain has TRBV28 and TRBJ2-7, with D perhaps TRBD2 (7 bases). The CDR3 consists of 15 residues. The germline V and J ends were trimmed by 6 bases and 0 bases, with 15 bases remaining between them. Looked up from germline, CDR1 is MDHEN and CDR2 is SYDVKM. CDR3 sequence: CASSIGGESSYEQYF. DNA for the CDR3: TGTGCCAGCAGCATAGGGGGGGAGAGCTCCTACGAGCAGTACTTC.

This chain links TRBV6-5 with TRBJ1-5, with D possibly TRBD1 on 5 matching bases. This CDR3 contains 15 residues. Germline V gene data show CDR1 as MNHEY and CDR2 as SVGAGI. Trimming stripped 6 bases from V and 3 bases from J, with 15 bases between. The CDR3 DNA reads TGTGCCAGCAGCCGTTCTGACAGCCCCAATCAGCCCCAGCATTTT. Protein sequence: CASSRSDSPNQPQHF.

This clonotype has a handful of counts. The V call is TRBV12-3 or TRBV12-4, the J call TRBJ2-3; D is uncertain. The V end lost 5 bases, the J end lost 4 bases, and 13 bases lay between the germline ends. The CDR3 runs to 14 residues. The CDR3: CASSESLQSDTQYF. CDR3 nucleotide sequence: TGTGCCAGCAGTGAGAGTCTACAGTCAGATACGCAGTATTTT.

CDR3 sequence (DNA): TGCGCCAGCAGCCAGACCTTCCGGGACAGGGGGCGCGGCTACACCTTC. Translating it yields CASSQTFRDRGRGYTF. The chain joins TRBV4-1 to TRBJ1-2; 12 nucleotides line up with TRBD1. The junction had 10 bases not matched to a gene; V was cut back by 3 bases and J by 8 bases. The CDR3 spans 16 residues. Germline CDR1 and CDR2: MGHRA and YSYEKL.

The chain uses TRBV6-1 and TRBJ1-5; weak D call: TRBD1 (6 bases). V dropped 2 bases and J dropped 7 bases, with 12 bases sitting between them. The germline gives CDR1 MNHNS, CDR2 SASEGT. This CDR3 is built from 14 residues. CDR3 sequence (DNA): TGTGCCAGCAGTGAACCAGGGGAGGGACAGCCCCAGCATTTT. Its protein is CASSEPGEGQPQHF.

In its sample, this clonotype was seen a few times. The DNA for the CDR3 is TGCAGTGCTATACAAGGACGAGGAGGTCAGCCCCAGCATTTT. Translation gives CSAIQGRGGQPQHF. The rearrangement uses TRBV20-1 and TRBJ1-5, with D hard to call. Germline-derived CDR1 and CDR2 are DFQATT and SNEGSKA (reference sequence). Trimming took off 4 bases at V and 6 bases at J, with 16 bases between the two ends. The CDR3 length is 14 residues.

A few counts support this clonotype. This chain joins TRBV4-1 and TRBJ2-7, with D tentatively TRBD1 (6 bases). The CDR3 has 16 residues. The V gene's germline CDR1 is MGHRA and CDR2 YSYEKL. V was clipped by 1 base and J by 2 bases, with 15 bases between them. The CDR3 bases are TGCGCCAGCAGCCAAGTCCAGGGGCTAGGAACCTACGAGCAGTACTTC. This encodes CASSQVQGLGTYEQYF.

In this sample, this clonotype turned up a few times. The rearrangement uses TRBV7-9 and TRBJ2-1; possible D gene TRBD1, 6 bases. Trimming took off 4 bases at V and 5 bases at J, with 18 bases between the two ends. This CDR3 has 16 residues. Germline V gene sequence: CDR1 SEHNR, CDR2 FQNEAQ (reference sequence). CDR3 nucleotide sequence: TGTGCCAGCAGCTCGCCCTTGGACAGAGGGGACAATGAGCAGTTCTTC. It is translated as CASSSPLDRGDNEQFF.